The 20 T cell receptor beta chains below all came from one sample that was sequenced in a study of blood T cell repertoires in COVID-19. The protocol was immunoSEQ multiplex PCR, while the TCRdb copy is restricted to in-frame clones and leaves out a portion. The profile shows some 250,000 clones, around 83% of them singletons. Sequencing was done on a sample of peripheral blood. These receptors all come from a man between 35 and 55 years old with active or convalescent COVID-19.

The V call is TRBV11-2, the J call TRBJ1-1; D remains ambiguous. In germline, CDR1 is SGHAT, CDR2 FQNNGV. CDR3 length: 12 residues. The V and J ends lost 5 bases and 6 bases respectively, with 10 bases between them. The CDR3 region is CASSEVAPEAFF. The CDR3 nucleotides are TGTGCCAGCAGCGAGGTGGCCCCTGAAGCTTTCTTT.

The gene calls are TRBV7-8 and TRBJ2-3; TRBD2 matches at 12 bases. The ends lost 5 bases at V and 0 bases at J; junction bases unmatched: 3. This CDR3 region has 16 residues. Germline loops: CDR1 SGHVS, CDR2 FQNEAQ. Here the CDR3 reads CASSRTSGVSTDTQYF. CDR3 nucleotides: TGTGCCAGCAGCAGGACTAGCGGGGTCAGCACAGATACGCAGTATTTT.

This clone was seen once. CDR3 DNA sequence: TGTGCCGGGGGACCGGACAGGGGGAACACTGAAGCTTTCTTT. It translates to CAGGPDRGNTEAFF. The V gene is TRBV30, the J gene TRBJ1-1, with 9 bases fitting TRBD1. CDR1 is GTSNPN and CDR2 is SVGIG in the germline V gene (reference sequence). The CDR3 consists of 14 residues. With V trimmed by 8 bases and J by 1 base, 8 bases remained unmatched.

V gene TRBV5-1 combines with J gene TRBJ2-3, with D tentatively TRBD1 (7 bases). This CDR3 is 16 amino acids long. V lost 4 bases and J lost 0, with 15 bases in between. Germline CDR1 and CDR2: SGHRS and YFSETQ. The CDR3 DNA sequence: TGCGCCAGCAGCAAGGGCGGGACAGCTAGCACAGATACGCAGTATTTT. Translating gives CASSKGGTASTDTQYF.

This clone was seen just once. The chain recombines TRBV28 with TRBJ1-1; 7 bases map to TRBD1. Trimming at V came to 4 bases and at J to 0 bases, leaving 8 bases not matched to a gene. This CDR3 is 16 amino acids long. Looked up from germline, CDR1 is MDHEN and CDR2 is SYDVKM. CDR3 DNA sequence: TGTGCCAGCAGTTCGGGACAGCGCCTTATGAACACTGAAGCTTTCTTT. This encodes CASSSGQRLMNTEAFF.

DNA of the CDR3: TGTGCCAGTAGTATACTCGACAGGGCCGACGGCTACACCTTC. Its translation: CASSILDRADGYTF. J is TRBJ1-2 and V is TRBV19; the match to TRBD1 covers 7 bases. The CDR3 length is 14 residues. V lost 2 bases to trimming and J lost 8 bases; unmatched junction nucleotides: 8. Germline loops: CDR1 LNHDA, CDR2 SQIVND (reference sequence).

The chain is built from TRBV19 and TRBJ1-5; 8 bases are a match to TRBD1. From germline, CDR1 is LNHDA and CDR2 SQIVND (reference sequence). The CDR3 spans 14 residues. J was trimmed by 5 bases and V by 6 bases; bases with no gene match: 6. The CDR3 loop is CASRGDRRDQPQHF. As DNA, the CDR3 is TGTGCCAGTAGGGGGGACAGGCGTGATCAGCCCCAGCATTTT.

V gene TRBV15 combines with J gene TRBJ2-1, with 7 positions matching TRBD2. The junction had 3 bases not matched to a gene; V was cut back by 0 bases and J by 4 bases. Germline-derived CDR1 and CDR2 are LNHNV and YYDKDF (reference sequence). The length of the CDR3 is 15 residues. CDR3 loop: CATSRDTGGYNEQFF. The CDR3 region has the DNA TGTGCCACCAGCAGAGATACGGGGGGTTACAATGAGCAGTTCTTC.

The rearrangement links TRBV7-2 to TRBJ2-5, with TRBD2 identical over 8 bases. Germline V CDR1 and CDR2: SGHTA, FQGNSA. Trimming at V came to 5 bases and at J to 5 bases, leaving 10 bases not matched to a gene. The CDR3 length is 15 residues. The CDR3 sequence: CASSLGGGLGETQYF. CDR3 nucleotides: TGTGCCAGCAGCCTCGGCGGGGGGCTGGGGGAGACCCAGTACTTC.

This chain uses TRBV19 with TRBJ2-1; D is undetermined. The CDR3 covers 12 residues. Trimming left V 4 bases short and J 6 bases short, with 7 bases between. CDR1 is LNHDA, CDR2 SQIVND, per germline (reference sequence). DNA for the CDR3: TGTGCCAGTAGTACACAGTCCAATGAGCAGTTCTTC. This codes for CASSTQSNEQFF. Drawing the rest from reference TRBV19 and TRBJ2-1, the complete variable domain is DGGITQSPKYLFRKEGQNVTLSCEQNLNHDAMYWYRQDPGQGLRLIYYSQIVNDFQKGDIAEGYSVSREKKESFPLTVTSAQKNPTAFYLCASSTQSNEQFFGPGTRLTVL.

The V and J genes are TRBV5-1 and TRBJ2-3; a weak D match, TRBD1 (6 bases). Trimming shortened V by 2 bases and J by 2 bases, and 12 bases separated the two germline ends. The CDR3 extends over 15 amino acids. Germline V gene sequence: CDR1 SGHRS, CDR2 YFSETQ. The CDR3 region has the DNA TGCGCCAGCAGCTTCAGGGGCCAGATCACAGATACGCAGTATTTT. Protein: CASSFRGQITDTQYF.

The chain joins TRBV4-2 to TRBJ2-2, with 13 nucleotides matching TRBD2. After removal of 2 bases from V and 6 bases from J, the junction contained 9 bases not matched to a gene. The CDR3 sequence is 18 residues long. From germline, CDR1 is LGHNA and CDR2 YNFKEQ. The CDR3, as DNA: TGTGCCAGCAGCCAACGAGATGGGACTAGCGGGGCACCCGGGGAGCTGTTTTTT. It is translated as CASSQRDGTSGAPGELFF.

The chain uses TRBV5-1 and TRBJ2-3; 14 nucleotides agree with TRBD2. The CDR3 contains 16 residues. After removal of 3 bases from V and 5 bases from J, the junction contained 5 bases not matched to a gene. Germline loops: CDR1 SGHRS, CDR2 YFSETQ. The CDR3 loop is CASSSRLAGGGDTQYF. DNA for the CDR3: TGCGCCAGCAGCTCTAGACTAGCGGGAGGGGGAGATACGCAGTATTTT. The full variable domain, in which reference TRBV5-1 and TRBJ2-3 provide the parts outside the CDR3, is KAGVTQTPRYLIKTRGQQVTLSCSPISGHRSVSWYQQTPGQGLQFLFEYFSETQRNKGNFPGRFSGRQFSNSRSEMNVSTLELGDSALYLCASSSRLAGGGDTQYFGPGTRLTVL.

This clone was detected many times. The chain joins TRBV14 to TRBJ2-3; D not certain. CDR3 length equals 15 residues. The germline CDR1 and CDR2 sequences are SGHDN and FVKESK. The V and J ends lost 4 bases and 0 bases respectively, with 11 bases between them. This CDR3 reads CASSPLGASTDTQYF. The CDR3 DNA sequence: TGTGCCAGCAGCCCCTTGGGCGCGAGCACAGATACGCAGTATTTT.

The rearrangement joins TRBV28 to TRBJ1-1; D remains ambiguous. Germline CDR1 MDHEN, CDR2 SYDVKM. The germline V and J ends were trimmed by 5 bases and 4 bases, with 17 bases remaining between them. This CDR3 region has 15 residues. DNA of the CDR3: TGTGCCAGCAGTCTAATTCGGGCGGGTTCCACTGAAGCTTTCTTT. Protein: CASSLIRAGSTEAFF.

The V and J genes are TRBV19 and TRBJ1-1; 7 positions agree with TRBD1. Germline V gene data show CDR1 as LNHDA and CDR2 as SQIVND (reference sequence). The V gene end was trimmed by 4 bases and the J gene end by 1 base; junction bases not matched to a gene: 9. This CDR3 has 16 amino acids. The CDR3: CASSTNRGSGNTEAFF. In nucleotides, the CDR3 is TGTGCCAGTAGTACAAACAGGGGATCGGGGAACACTGAAGCTTTCTTT.

J is TRBJ2-1 and V is TRBV14; 7 positions match TRBD1. The CDR3 runs 16 residues. V dropped 5 bases and J dropped 5; count of bases not matched to a gene: 12. Germline lookup yields CDR1 SGHDN and CDR2 FVKESK. The CDR3 coding sequence is TGTGCCAGCAGCTCCCCGGGAAACAGGGGTAACAATGAGCAGTTCTTC. This gives the protein CASSSPGNRGNNEQFF.

The chain's CDR3 is CASRFTDRNTEAFF. The CDR3 DNA reads TGTGCCAGCAGATTCACCGACAGGAACACTGAAGCTTTCTTT. This chain connects TRBV28 to TRBJ1-1, with a possible D match to TRBD1 (5 bases). Germline-derived CDR1 and CDR2 are MDHEN and SYDVKM. Trimming took off 6 bases at V and 1 base at J, with 12 bases between the two ends. The CDR3 is 14 amino acids. Supplemented by reference TRBV28 and TRBJ1-1, the full variable domain reads DVKVTQSSRYLVKRTGEKVFLECVQDMDHENMFWYRQDPGLGLRLIYFSYDVKMKEKGDIPEGYSVSREKKERFSLILESASTNQTSMYLCASRFTDRNTEAFFGQGTRLTVV.

The chain carries TRBV19 and TRBJ2-7; TRBD2 aligns across 10 bases. V shed 5 bases and J 6 bases; nucleotides not matched to a gene: 4. The CDR3 totals 13 residues. The germline gives CDR1 LNHDA, CDR2 SQIVND (reference sequence). The CDR3 DNA is TGTGCCAGTAGTCCCCGGACTAGCGGCGAGCAGTACTTC. It specifies CASSPRTSGEQYF.

This clone has a handful of counts. The V and J genes are TRBV6-5 and TRBJ1-2, with D unclear. Germline loops: CDR1 MNHEY, CDR2 SVGAGI. V was cut by 5 bases and J by 2 bases, with 6 bases left in between. This CDR3 spans 12 amino acids. CDR3 nucleotides: TGTGCCAGCAGTCCACAGAACTATGGCTACACCTTC. This translates into CASSPQNYGYTF.